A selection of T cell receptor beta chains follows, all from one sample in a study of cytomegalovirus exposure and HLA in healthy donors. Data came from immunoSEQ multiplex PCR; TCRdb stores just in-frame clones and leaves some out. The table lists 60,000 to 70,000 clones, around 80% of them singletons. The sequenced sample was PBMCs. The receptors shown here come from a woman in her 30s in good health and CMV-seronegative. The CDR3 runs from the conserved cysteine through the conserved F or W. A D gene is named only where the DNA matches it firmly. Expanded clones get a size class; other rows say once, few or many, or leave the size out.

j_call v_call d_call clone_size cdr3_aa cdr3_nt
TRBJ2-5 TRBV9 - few CASSVASGVETQYF TGTGCCAGCAGCGTAGCGTCGGGAGTGGAGACCCAGTACTTC
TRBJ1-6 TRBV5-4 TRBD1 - CASSLVGTGTSYNSPLHF TGTGCCAGCAGCTTGGTGGGGACAGGGACATCCTATAATTCACCCCTCCACTTT
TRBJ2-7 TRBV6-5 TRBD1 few CASSKPGQGQGEQYF TGTGCCAGCAGTAAGCCGGGACAGGGACAGGGCGAGCAGTACTTC
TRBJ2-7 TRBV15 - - CATSRVPASFPYEQYF TGTGCCACCAGCAGGGTCCCCGCGTCGTTTCCCTACGAGCAGTACTTC
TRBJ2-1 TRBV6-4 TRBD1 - CATKGGIYNEQFF TGTGCCACCAAAGGGGGCATCTACAATGAGCAGTTCTTC
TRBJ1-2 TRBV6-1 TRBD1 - CASSQQGADYGYTF TGTGCCAGCAGCCAACAGGGGGCGGACTATGGCTACACCTTC
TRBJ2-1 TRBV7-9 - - CASSLVSMGGGEQFF TGTGCCAGCAGCTTAGTATCCATGGGAGGGGGTGAGCAGTTCTTC
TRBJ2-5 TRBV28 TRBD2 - CASSLGLAGGPQETQYF TGTGCCAGCAGTTTAGGGCTAGCGGGGGGACCACAAGAGACCCAGTACTTC
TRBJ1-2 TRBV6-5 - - CASTGYNGGYTF TGTGCCAGCACGGGTTATAACGGAGGCTACACCTTC
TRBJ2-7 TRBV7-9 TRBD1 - CASSPQGQGAILYEQYF TGTGCCAGCAGCCCTCAGGGACAGGGGGCGATACTCTACGAGCAGTACTTC
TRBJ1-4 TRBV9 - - CASSAQGLEEKLFF TGTGCCAGCAGCGCACAGGGATTAGAGGAAAAACTGTTTTTT
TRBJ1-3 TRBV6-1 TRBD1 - CASSADREGYGSGNTIYF TGTGCCAGCAGTGCCGACAGGGAAGGATATGGCTCTGGAAACACCATATATTTT
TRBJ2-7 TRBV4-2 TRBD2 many CASSQDLGRGGLEKQYF TGTGCCAGCAGCCAAGATCTAGGGCGGGGGGGCCTTGAGAAGCAGTACTTC
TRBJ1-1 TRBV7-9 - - CASSLGQGSTEAFF TGTGCCAGCAGCTTAGGGCAGGGAAGCACTGAAGCTTTCTTT
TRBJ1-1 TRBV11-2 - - CASSLYAGENTEAFF TGTGCCAGCAGCTTATATGCAGGGGAGAACACTGAAGCTTTCTTT
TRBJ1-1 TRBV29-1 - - CSAEVNTEAFF TGCAGCGCCGAGGTGAACACTGAAGCTTTCTTT
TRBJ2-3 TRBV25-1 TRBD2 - CASSDGTSGTDTQYF TGTGCCAGCAGTGACGGGACTAGCGGGACAGATACGCAGTATTTT
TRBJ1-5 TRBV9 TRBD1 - CASSQQGGDQPQHF TGTGCCAGCAGCCAACAGGGGGGGGATCAGCCCCAGCATTTT
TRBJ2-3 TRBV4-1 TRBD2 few CASSHGVSGASTDTQYF TGCGCCAGCAGCCATGGAGTTAGCGGGGCTAGCACAGATACGCAGTATTTT
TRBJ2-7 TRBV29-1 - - CSVTSGKTYEQYF TGCAGCGTCACCTCAGGCAAAACCTACGAGCAGTACTTC
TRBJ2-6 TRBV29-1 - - CSVGSGYSGANVLTF TGCAGCGTTGGGTCAGGGTACTCTGGGGCCAACGTCCTGACTTTC
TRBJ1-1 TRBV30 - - CAWSRGGYEAFF TGTGCCTGGTCCCGTGGGGGGTACGAAGCTTTCTTT
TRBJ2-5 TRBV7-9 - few CASSFGVRETQYF TGTGCCAGCAGCTTCGGGGTAAGGGAGACCCAGTACTTC
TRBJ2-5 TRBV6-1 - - CASSENSRTQYF TGTGCCAGCAGTGAAAACTCAAGGACCCAGTACTTC
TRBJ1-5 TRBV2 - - CASSEEGGGANQPQHF TGTGCCAGCAGTGAGGAGGGCGGAGGGGCCAATCAGCCCCAGCATTTT
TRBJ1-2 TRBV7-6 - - CASSSVSYGYTF TGTGCCAGCAGCTCTGTATCGTATGGCTACACCTTC
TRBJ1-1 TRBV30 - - CAWSARVETEAFF TGTGCCTGGAGCGCCAGGGTTGAAACTGAAGCTTTCTTT
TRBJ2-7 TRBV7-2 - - CASSLGWVRDEQYF TGTGCCAGCAGCTTGGGGTGGGTCAGGGACGAGCAGTACTTC
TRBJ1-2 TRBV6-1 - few CASSVGGLEGNYGYTF TGTGCCAGCAGTGTCGGGGGTTTGGAGGGGAACTATGGCTACACCTTC
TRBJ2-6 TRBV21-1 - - CASSGGQVVSGANVLTF TGTGCCAGCAGCGGGGGACAGGTAGTCTCTGGGGCCAACGTCCTGACTTTC
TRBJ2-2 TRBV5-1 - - CASSPPPDTGELFF TGCGCCAGCAGCCCACCACCGGACACCGGGGAGCTGTTTTTT
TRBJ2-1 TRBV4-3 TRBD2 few CASSQAPGGHGGGAYNEQFF TGCGCCAGCAGCCAAGCCCCGGGGGGGCATGGAGGAGGGGCCTACAATGAGCAGTTCTTC
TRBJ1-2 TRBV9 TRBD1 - CASSVRPGTGMEFEVHGYTF TGTGCCAGCAGCGTACGTCCCGGGACAGGGATGGAGTTTGAAGTCCATGGCTACACCTTC
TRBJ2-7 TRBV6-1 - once CASTFYGQTPGEQYF TGTGCCAGCACCTTCTACGGACAGACCCCTGGCGAGCAGTACTTC
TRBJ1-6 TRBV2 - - CASFLGGYYNSPLHF TGTGCCAGCTTTTTAGGCGGTTACTATAATTCACCCCTCCACTTT
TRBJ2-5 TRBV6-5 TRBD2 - CASKSARGRSETQYF TGTGCCAGCAAATCAGCCCGCGGGAGGTCGGAGACCCAGTACTTC
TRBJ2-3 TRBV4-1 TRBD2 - CASSPTLLAGGRDTQYF TGCGCCAGCAGCCCGACGCTACTAGCGGGGGGAAGAGATACGCAGTATTTT
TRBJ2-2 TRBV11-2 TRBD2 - CASSFVSGGPNTGELFF TGTGCCAGCAGCTTCGTTAGCGGGGGACCTAACACCGGGGAGCTGTTTTTT
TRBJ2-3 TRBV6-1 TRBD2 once CASSDAGVSTDTQYF TGTGCCAGCAGTGACGCGGGGGTCAGCACAGATACGCAGTATTTT
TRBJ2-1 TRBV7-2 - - CASSFRTTYNEQFF TGTGCCAGCAGCTTCAGGACAACCTACAATGAGCAGTTCTTC
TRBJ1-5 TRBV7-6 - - CASSWADNQPQHF TGTGCCAGCAGCTGGGCAGACAATCAGCCCCAGCATTTT
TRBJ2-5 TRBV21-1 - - CASSKWRLFAAQYF TGTGCCAGCAGCAAGTGGCGACTATTTGCGGCCCAGTACTTC
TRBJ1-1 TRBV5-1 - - CASSSNTEAFF TGCGCCAGCAGCTCCAATACTGAAGCTTTCTTT
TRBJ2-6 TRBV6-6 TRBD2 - CASSTTSAGANVLTF TGTGCCAGCAGTACGACTAGCGCTGGGGCCAACGTCCTGACTTTC
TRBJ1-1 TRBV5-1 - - CASSAQPGAPEAFF TGCGCCAGCAGCGCGCAGCCTGGGGCGCCGGAAGCTTTCTTT
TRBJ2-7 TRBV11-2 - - CASTFRGARYEQYF TGTGCCAGCACCTTCCGAGGAGCGCGCTACGAGCAGTACTTC
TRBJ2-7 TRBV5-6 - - CASSKSQGGYEQYF TGTGCCAGCAGTAAAAGTCAGGGAGGCTACGAGCAGTACTTC
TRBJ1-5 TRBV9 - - CASSVDFGRNQPQHF TGTGCCAGCAGCGTAGATTTCGGGAGAAATCAGCCCCAGCATTTT
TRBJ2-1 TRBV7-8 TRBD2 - CASSSRTGGEQFF TGTGCCAGCAGCTCCCGGACCGGGGGGGAGCAGTTCTTC
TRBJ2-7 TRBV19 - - CASSIGQGGNEQYF TGTGCCAGTAGTATAGGACAGGGCGGGAACGAGCAGTACTTC
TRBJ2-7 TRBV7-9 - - CASSPRQGSYEQYF TGTGCCAGCAGCCCGCGTCAGGGTTCCTACGAGCAGTACTTC
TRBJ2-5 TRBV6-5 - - CASSKGRLQETQYF TGTGCCAGCAGCAAGGGGCGGCTACAAGAGACCCAGTACTTC
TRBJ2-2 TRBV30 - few CAWRQGLQDTGELFF TGTGCCTGGAGGCAGGGTTTGCAGGACACCGGGGAGCTGTTTTTT
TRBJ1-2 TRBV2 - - CAASSRTASYGYTF TGTGCAGCCTCATCAAGGACAGCCTCCTATGGCTACACCTTC
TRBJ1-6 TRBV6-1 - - CASKTTGRSPLHF TGTGCCAGCAAAACAACAGGGCGCTCACCCCTCCACTTT
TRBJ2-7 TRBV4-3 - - CASSPTVEALYEQYF TGCGCCAGCAGCCCAACCGTAGAGGCACTTTACGAGCAGTACTTC
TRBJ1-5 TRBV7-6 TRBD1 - CASSFNQGGQPQHF TGTGCCAGCAGCTTTAATCAGGGGGGTCAGCCCCAGCATTTT
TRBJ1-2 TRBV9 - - CASSLGGWREVRRYTF TGTGCCAGCAGCCTTGGAGGGTGGCGCGAGGTGCGCCGCTACACCTTC
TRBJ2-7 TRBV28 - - CASSAPTGYEQYF TGTGCCAGCAGTGCCCCGACAGGCTACGAGCAGTACTTC
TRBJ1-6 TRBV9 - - CASSAGYTNSPLHF TGTGCCAGCAGCGCGGGATATACGAATTCACCCCTCCACTTT